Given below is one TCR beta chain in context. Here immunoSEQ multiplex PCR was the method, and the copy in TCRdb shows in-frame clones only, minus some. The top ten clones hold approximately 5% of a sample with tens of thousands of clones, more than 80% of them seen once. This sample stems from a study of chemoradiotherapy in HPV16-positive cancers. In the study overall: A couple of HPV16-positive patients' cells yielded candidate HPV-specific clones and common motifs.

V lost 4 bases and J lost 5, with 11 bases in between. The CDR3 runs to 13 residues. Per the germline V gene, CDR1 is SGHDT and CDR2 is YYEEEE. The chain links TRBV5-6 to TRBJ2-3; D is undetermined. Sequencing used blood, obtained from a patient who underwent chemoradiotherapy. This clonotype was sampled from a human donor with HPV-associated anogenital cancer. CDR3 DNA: TGTGCCAGCAGCCCCTCTCGAAGAGATACGCAGTATTTT. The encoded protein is CASSPSRRDTQYF.